The following is a T cell receptor beta chain sequence with its context. The assay was immunoSEQ multiplex PCR, and TCRdb's table has in-frame clones only and misses some. The top ten hold about 6% of the sample, which has tens of thousands of clones, approximately 80% seen once. The data are from a study of OX40 agonist ivuxolimab in advanced cancers. Across the study: Earlier anti-PD-1, anti-PD-L1 or anti-CTLA-4 therapy was permitted; roughly 42% had received some.

The CDR3 runs to 14 residues. The V gene's germline CDR1 is KGHSH and CDR2 LQKENI. The V end lost 3 bases, the J end lost 0 bases, and 5 bases lay between the germline ends. The chain links TRBV18 to TRBJ2-2; no firm D call. The sequence was collected from an adult with an advanced solid tumor such as melanoma, head and neck, liver or kidney cancer. The sequenced sample was CD4+ or CD8+ T cells sorted from blood, obtained in a trial of the OX40 agonist ivuxolimab. The CDR3 region is CASSPASNTGELFF. DNA for the CDR3: TGTGCCAGCTCACCGGCTTCGAACACCGGGGAGCTGTTTTTT.